These T cell receptor beta chains were read from a single sample in a study of HIV-infected patients and healthy controls. TCRdb reanalysed the 5' RACE reads using MiXCR and keeps one entry per CDR3 protein. This sample carries around 62,000 distinct CDR3 sequences, about a fifth of them seen once, and the ten largest clones take under 1.5%. Sequencing was done on a sample of CD4+ T cells from blood. All receptors derive from a human donor in good health. CDR3s include the opening cysteine and the closing phenylalanine or tryptophan. A D gene is named only where the DNA matches it firmly. Size tells how often a clone was seen (once, few, many) or the class of an expanded clone, and some rows leave it out.

TRBD2 TRBJ2-3 - TRBV7-8 TGTGCCAGCAGCTTCCGGGACTATTTCAATACGCAGTATTTT CASSFRDYFNTQYF
- TRBJ1-1 - TRBV20-1 TGCAGTGCTTTAGATAGGCCCGGACCGATGAACACTGAAGCTTTCTTT CSALDRPGPMNTEAFF
TRBD2 TRBJ2-1 - TRBV15 TGTGCCACCAGCAGAGATAGCGGGGTGTCCTACAATGAGCAGTTCTTC CATSRDSGVSYNEQFF
- TRBJ2-1 - TRBV5-4 TGTGCCAGCAGCTTGGCGGGGGTAAATGAGCAGTTCTTC CASSLAGVNEQFF
- TRBJ1-2 many TRBV15 TGTGCCACCAGCAGAGATCTTCAGGTTTTTGGTGGCTACACCTTC CATSRDLQVFGGYTF
- TRBJ1-1 - TRBV6-2/TRBV6-3 TGTGCCAGCAGTAGGGCGGGGGCCACTGAAGCTTTCTTT CASSRAGATEAFF
TRBD1 TRBJ2-7 few TRBV25-1 TGTGCCAGCTATCGGACAGGGAGTAACGAGCAGTACTTC CASYRTGSNEQYF
- TRBJ2-3 - TRBV7-3 TGTGCCAGCAGCTATCGGCGGACAGATACGCAGTATTTT CASSYRRTDTQYF
TRBD1 TRBJ2-7 many TRBV5-1 TGCGCCAGCAGACCCTGGACAGGGTCCTACGAGCAGTACTTC CASRPWTGSYEQYF
- TRBJ2-1 many TRBV18 TGTGCCAGCTCACCACTGGTGTCTATGGACAATGAGCAGTTCTTC CASSPLVSMDNEQFF
TRBD2 TRBJ2-5 many TRBV24-1 TGTGCCACCAGTGATTCACTAGCGGGAGGGTCGTACTTC CATSDSLAGGSYF
- TRBJ2-3 many TRBV18 TGTGCCAGCTCACGGGGCGGCACAGATACGCAGTATTTT CASSRGGTDTQYF
TRBD1 TRBJ1-2 few TRBV6-2/TRBV6-3 TGTGCCAGCAGATCGCCGGGACAGGGACACTATGGCTACACCTTC CASRSPGQGHYGYTF
- TRBJ1-1 few TRBV11-3 TGTGCCAGCAGGGGTTCAGGGAAGTCGACGACTGAAGCTTTCTTT CASRGSGKSTTEAFF
TRBD1 TRBJ2-7 many TRBV11-2 TGTGCCAGCAGCCCCTCGGGACAGTTCACCTACGAGCAGTACTTC CASSPSGQFTYEQYF